The table lists the clone carrying this TCR beta chain with a count of one. This specimen belongs to a study of glioma-infiltrating T cells after dendritic cell vaccination. Stated time point: after dendritic cell vaccination, including at tumor progression/relapse. Input was around 2.1 ug genomic DNA, or all available if less. Clones were read by immunoSEQ multiplex PCR, and TCRdb kept only the in-frame ones, dropping some. The profile covers 70,000 to 100,000 clones, with less than 90% appearing a single time and under 8% taken by the ten largest. Sequenced material: blood, taken after dendritic cell vaccination. The receptor comes from a human donor with glioblastoma.

The CDR3 protein is CASSLAATENTEAFF. The CDR3 coding sequence is TGTGCCAGCAGCTTAGCAGCGACAGAGAACACTGAAGCTTTCTTT. The rearrangement links TRBV7-9 to TRBJ1-1, with D possibly being TRBD1 (5 bases). Germline V CDR1 and CDR2: SEHNR, FQNEAQ (reference sequence). Trimming left V 0 bases short and J 1 base short, with 9 bases between. This CDR3 is 15 amino acids long.